The clone carrying this T cell receptor (beta chain) was picked up a small number of times. Its antigen is not identified. The source of the sample is a study of CD8 T cells in ankylosing spondylitis. Study conclusions and caveats: Clones linked with disease were CD8+ and fairly uncommon in the peripheral blood. Significant enrichment of disease-linked clones was reported in matched ankylosing spondylitis synovial fluid. Blood from ankylosing spondylitis patients appeared to carry a characteristic roughly 8-variant TCR beta motif. In reactive arthritis synovial fluid and blood, some motif variants had been reported before.

J gave up 5 bases and V 5 bases, and 8 bases lay outside the gene matches. The CDR3 contains 16 residues. Germline V CDR1 and CDR2: SGHVS, FQNEAQ. Scientists made TCR beta libraries using quantitative 5'-RACE with molecular barcodes. One entry per CDR3 protein, called by TCRdb with MiXCR from the 5' RACE reads. The sample consists of around 430,000 distinct CDR3 sequences, about 15% of them appearing once. This sequence originates from a male donor with ankylosing spondylitis. The gene calls are TRBV7-8 and TRBJ2-6; 8 bases are a match to TRBD2. The source material was blood, either unsorted or a sorted T cell fraction (not recorded which). CDR3 sequence: CASSDGGAFWANVLTF. The DNA of the CDR3 is TGTGCCAGCAGCGACGGGGGGGCCTTCTGGGCCAACGTCCTGACTTTC.